This T cell receptor (beta chain) was sequenced during a study of blood T cells in healthy people across ages. The use of a sample-barcoded 5' primer and a J-beta primer mix characterized a second PCR of about 6 to 12 cycles. MiXCR, run by TCRdb on the 5' RACE reads, gives a single entry per CDR3 protein. In the table there are 650,000 to 700,000 distinct CDR3 sequences, around 52% of which are singletons. Researchers report isolating at least 7 million PBMCs per sample. The germline V gene has CDR1 MDHEN and CDR2 SYDVKM. The ends were cut back, 6 bases at V and 4 bases at J, with 15 bases in the middle. This CDR3 is built from 14 residues.

The V and J genes are TRBV28 and TRBJ1-2; D is uncertain. The receptor was derived from a woman older than 75 in good health. Sequencing was performed on blood. CDR3 sequence reads: CASSLDPAGYGYTF. The CDR3 coding sequence is TGTGCCAGCAGCCTGGACCCGGCAGGCTATGGCTACACCTTC.